These 26 T cell receptor beta chains share one sample of origin, sequenced in a study of shared clonotypes between healthy human individuals. Only CD45RO-negative cells positively selected for CCR7 counted as naive CD8 cells, so terminally differentiated effector memory CD45RA+ cells were excluded. Repertoires were generated with immunoSEQ multiplex PCR, while TCRdb's copy carries only in-frame clones and drops some. The data contain some 2.1 million clones, about 95% of them singletons. Material for sequencing was naive CD8+ T cells sorted from blood. Receptor source: a man aged 18 to 29 in good health.

This chain links TRBV6-1 with TRBJ2-5; perhaps TRBD1 as D (6 bases). This CDR3 contains 14 residues. Germline-derived CDR1 and CDR2 are MNHNS and SASEGT. Trimming took 1 base from V and 6 from J, leaving 12 bases between them. CDR3 sequence: CASSEGTGRKTQYF. CDR3 nucleotide sequence: TGTGCCAGCAGTGAAGGTACAGGGAGAAAGACCCAGTACTTC.

With respect to this clone: The identical CDR3 is also encoded by other nucleotide sequences in the sample. The chain employs TRBV6-5 and TRBJ2-1, with D uncertain. The germline V gene encodes CDR1 MNHEY and CDR2 SVGAGI. The V and J ends lost 0 bases and 6 bases respectively, with 0 bases between them. CDR3 length: 11 residues. The DNA for the CDR3 is TGTGCCAGCAGTTACTCCAATGAGCAGTTCTTC. Amino acids: CASSYSNEQFF.

As regards this clone: This same CDR3 is encoded by further DNA sequences in the sample. The chain recombines TRBV2 with TRBJ2-1, with D unresolved. This CDR3 has 13 amino acids. From germline, CDR1 is SNHLY and CDR2 FYNNEI. V lost 6 bases and J lost 0, with 6 bases in between. DNA for the CDR3: TGTGCCAGCAGATCGAGCTCCTACAATGAGCAGTTCTTC. It specifies CASRSSSYNEQFF.

This chain links TRBV4-1 with TRBJ2-5; 11 bases are a match to TRBD1. CDR3 size: 15 residues. J lost 5 bases, V lost 7 bases, and 9 bases had no gene match. Looked up from germline, CDR1 is MGHRA and CDR2 is YSYEKL. CDR3 in DNA: TGCGCCAGCAAGCAGCGGACAGGGGGCCTGGAGACCCAGTACTTC. Protein sequence: CASKQRTGGLETQYF.

This clone was observed a single time. The chain joins TRBV13 to TRBJ2-3; TRBD2 might be the D (5 bases). V was pared by 5 bases and J by 4 bases, with 10 bases between. Germline CDR1 PRHDT, CDR2 FYEKMQ (reference sequence). The CDR3 covers 13 residues. CDR3 nucleotide sequence: TGTGCCAGCAGCCCAACTAGGCCAGATACGCAGTATTTT. This sequence encodes CASSPTRPDTQYF.

This clone appeared a single time. The CDR3 DNA reads TGTGCCAGCAGTTTACGAACCGACGGCTACGAGCAGTACTTC. Residues: CASSLRTDGYEQYF. The chain recombines TRBV6-5 with TRBJ2-7; D is ambiguous. The germline gives CDR1 MNHEY, CDR2 SVGAGI. The CDR3 loop spans 14 amino acids. V shed 4 bases and J shed 3 bases, with 13 bases lying between them.

The V gene is TRBV7-9, the J gene TRBJ1-1; possibly TRBD1 for D (6 bases). The CDR3 has 14 amino acids. Trimming stripped 8 bases from V and 4 bases from J, with 17 bases between. Germline CDR1 reads SEHNR; CDR2 reads FQNEAQ (reference sequence). CDR3 residues: CASLHRERVTEAFF. Here the CDR3 DNA reads TGTGCCAGCTTACACAGGGAGAGGGTCACTGAAGCTTTCTTT.

This chain uses TRBV2 with TRBJ2-7; no definite D call. Trimming cost V 6 bases and J 3 bases, with 15 bases left between them. Germline loops: CDR1 SNHLY, CDR2 FYNNEI. The CDR3 runs to 14 residues. The DNA for the CDR3 is TGTGCCAGCAGCGACCTACTCCATTTCTACGAGCAGTACTTC. Translation: CASSDLLHFYEQYF.

V gene TRBV2 combines with J gene TRBJ1-1; the D is unclear. Germline CDR1 and CDR2: SNHLY and FYNNEI. The CDR3 is 12 amino acids. V lost 7 bases and J 3 bases, leaving 9 bases between the germline ends. CDR3: CASIGLDTEAFF. As DNA, the CDR3 is TGTGCCAGCATCGGGTTGGACACTGAAGCTTTCTTT.

The CDR3 protein is CASTLGGTANTEAFF. The CDR3 nucleotides read TGTGCCAGCACCCTCGGTGGGACAGCGAACACTGAAGCTTTCTTT. The chain is built from TRBV5-8 and TRBJ1-1, with 7 bases matching TRBD1. Losses at the gene ends were 6 bases for V and 1 base for J; bases not matched to a gene: 9. Germline CDR1 SGHTS, CDR2 YDEGEE. CDR3 size: 15 residues.

The chain has TRBV7-9 and TRBJ2-2; 9 bases fit TRBD1. The CDR3 runs to 17 residues. Per the germline V gene, CDR1 is SEHNR and CDR2 is FQNEAQ (reference sequence). V lost 4 bases and J lost 0; bases outside the gene matches: 6. The CDR3 region has the DNA TGTGCCAGCAGCTCCGATGGGGACAGGGCGAACACCGGGGAGCTGTTTTTT. It codes for CASSSDGDRANTGELFF. Drawing the rest from reference TRBV7-9 and TRBJ2-2, the complete variable domain is DTGVSQNPRHKITKRGQNVTFRCDPISEHNRLYWYRQTLGQGPEFLTYFQNEAQLEKSRLLSDRFSAERPKGSFSTLEIQRTEQGDSAMYLCASSSDGDRANTGELFFGEGSRLTVL.

The chain carries TRBV6-1 and TRBJ2-1; the match to TRBD2 covers 7 bases. Germline assignment: CDR1 MNHNS and CDR2 SASEGT. With V trimmed by 7 bases and J by 5 bases, 11 bases remained unmatched. CDR3 length equals 15 residues. The CDR3 region is CASTPWSGIHNEQFF. The CDR3 coding sequence is TGTGCCAGCACCCCTTGGAGCGGGATACACAATGAGCAGTTCTTC.

V and J are TRBV6-1 and TRBJ2-7; 7 bases are a match to TRBD2. The CDR3 sequence is 15 residues long. With 1 base clipped from V and 3 bases from J, the junction kept 6 bases outside the gene matches. Per the germline V gene, CDR1 is MNHNS and CDR2 is SASEGT. In DNA form, the CDR3 reads TGTGCCAGCAGTGAAGGGTCTAGCGGAGACTACGAGCAGTACTTC. This encodes CASSEGSSGDYEQYF.

The CDR3, as DNA: TGCGCCAGCAGCCAAGATGGACTAGCGGTGATCAATGAGCAGTTCTTC. Protein product: CASSQDGLAVINEQFF. The chain employs TRBV4-3 and TRBJ2-1; 10 bases are shared with TRBD2. The V gene's germline CDR1 is LGHNA and CDR2 YSLEER. The CDR3 has 16 residues. V lost 0 bases, J lost 6 bases, and 5 bases stayed unmatched.

This rearrangement joins TRBV7-8 to TRBJ2-7; D may correspond to TRBD1 or TRBD2 (5 bases each). Germline values: CDR1 SGHVS, CDR2 FQNEAQ. The CDR3 runs to 22 residues. Trimming pared 8 bases from V and 4 bases from J, leaving 42 bases between. CDR3 in amino acids: CASGPWRMYRDANPELEYEQYF. CDR3 DNA sequence: TGTGCCAGCGGGCCCTGGAGGATGTACCGGGACGCCAACCCAGAATTGGAATACGAGCAGTACTTC.

The chain uses TRBV7-9 and TRBJ2-1; 7 positions match TRBD1. The CDR3 runs 15 residues. Trimming took 5 bases from V and 6 from J; bases not matched to a gene: 10. CDR1 SEHNR and CDR2 FQNEAQ come from the germline V gene (reference sequence). The CDR3 DNA is TGTGCCAGCAGCCCCACAGGGGTCTCGATCAATGAGCAGTTCTTC. Protein product: CASSPTGVSINEQFF.

The chain carries TRBV13 and TRBJ1-1, with 8 bases lining up with TRBD1. The CDR3 runs to 17 residues. V lost 6 bases to trimming and J lost 1 base; unmatched junction nucleotides: 13. Per the germline V gene, CDR1 is PRHDT and CDR2 is FYEKMQ (reference sequence). The DNA of the CDR3 is TGTGCCAGCAGTCTTACGACAGGGGAGATAAGGAACACTGAAGCTTTCTTT. Amino acids: CASSLTTGEIRNTEAFF.

The CDR3 DNA sequence: TGCGCCAGCAGCTTGCTATTTTCGGAGGGGTTGATGGATGGCTACACCTTC. Translated, it gives CASSLLFSEGLMDGYTF. The genes are TRBV5-1 and TRBJ1-2; TRBD1 might be the D (5 bases). Deletions cut 1 base from V and 6 bases from J, with 22 bases between. Germline CDR1 is SGHRS and CDR2 is YFSETQ. The CDR3 extends over 17 amino acids.

The V gene is TRBV6-5, the J gene TRBJ1-5; D not resolved. CDR1 MNHEY and CDR2 SVGAGI come from the germline V gene. Trimming cost V 4 bases and J 7 bases, with 11 bases left between them. This CDR3 is built from 13 residues. CDR3 in DNA: TGTGCCAGCAGTTTCTCAGGTGGGCAGCCCCAGCATTTT. Its translation is CASSFSGGQPQHF.

The chain carries TRBV27 and TRBJ2-1; 8 bases match TRBD2. V gave up 5 bases and J gave up 4 bases; unmatched junction bases: 4. Germline CDR1 MNHEY, CDR2 SMNVEV (reference sequence). The CDR3 length is 14 residues. CDR3 in amino acids: CASSPGLGYNEQFF. The CDR3 nucleotides read TGTGCCAGCAGTCCGGGACTAGGATACAATGAGCAGTTCTTC.

The chain combines TRBV19 with TRBJ2-2; D gene ambiguous. V lost 1 base and J lost 5, with 8 bases in between. The CDR3 has 14 amino acids. The germline V gene encodes CDR1 LNHDA and CDR2 SQIVND (reference sequence). CDR3 region: CASSIAGATGELFF. As DNA, the CDR3 is TGTGCCAGTAGTATAGCCGGTGCTACCGGGGAGCTGTTTTTT.

The chain employs TRBV27 and TRBJ2-1; a weak D match, TRBD1 (5 bases). The CDR3 sequence is 15 residues long. Germline V CDR1 and CDR2: MNHEY, SMNVEV (reference sequence). Between the trimmed V and J ends, which lost 2 bases and 5 bases, there was a span of 13 bases. This CDR3 reads CASSLKGQVDNEQFF. The CDR3 DNA reads as TGTGCCAGCAGTTTAAAGGGGCAGGTTGACAATGAGCAGTTCTTC.

The CDR3 DNA reads TGTGCCAGCAGCTTGGTAATTAGCGGGAGCGAGCAGTTCTTC. This translates into CASSLVISGSEQFF. The rearrangement uses TRBV5-6 and TRBJ2-1, with 9 nucleotides matching TRBD2. The CDR3 loop spans 14 amino acids. The germline V gene encodes CDR1 SGHDT and CDR2 YYEEEE. J gave up 10 bases and V 0 bases, and 5 bases lay outside the gene matches. Full variable domain (remainder filled in from reference TRBV5-6 and TRBJ2-1): DAGVTQSPTHLIKTRGQQVTLRCSPKSGHDTVSWYQQALGQGPQFIFQYYEEEERQRGNFPDRFSGHQFPNYSSELNVNALLLGDSALYLCASSLVISGSEQFFGPGTRLTVL.

This chain links TRBV7-9 with TRBJ2-5; unclear D gene. This CDR3 comprises 14 residues. Germline CDR1 is SEHNR and CDR2 is FQNEAQ (reference sequence). With 1 base removed from V and 2 bases from J, the gap between germline ends came to 8 bases. CDR3 sequence reads: CASSLDSRQETQYF. CDR3 nucleotides: TGTGCCAGCAGCTTAGATTCCAGGCAAGAGACCCAGTACTTC.

The rearrangement uses TRBV11-3 and TRBJ2-7, with no clear D. Trimming took off 1 base at V and 3 bases at J, with 10 bases between the two ends. Germline V gene lookup returns CDR1 SGHNT and CDR2 YENEEA. The CDR3 extends over 14 amino acids. CDR3 loop: CASSLGGENYEQYF. The DNA of the CDR3 is TGTGCCAGCAGCTTAGGTGGGGAAAACTACGAGCAGTACTTC.

This clone was found once. The V call is TRBV6-5, the J call TRBJ1-2; 8 bases agree with TRBD1. With V trimmed by 0 bases and J by 6 bases, 9 bases remained unmatched. CDR1 and CDR2 (germline): MNHEY, SVGAGI. The CDR3 sequence is 16 residues long. In DNA form, the CDR3 reads TGTGCCAGCAGTTACTCCCGGACAGGGAGCTTGGATGGCTACACCTTC. Amino acid sequence: CASSYSRTGSLDGYTF.